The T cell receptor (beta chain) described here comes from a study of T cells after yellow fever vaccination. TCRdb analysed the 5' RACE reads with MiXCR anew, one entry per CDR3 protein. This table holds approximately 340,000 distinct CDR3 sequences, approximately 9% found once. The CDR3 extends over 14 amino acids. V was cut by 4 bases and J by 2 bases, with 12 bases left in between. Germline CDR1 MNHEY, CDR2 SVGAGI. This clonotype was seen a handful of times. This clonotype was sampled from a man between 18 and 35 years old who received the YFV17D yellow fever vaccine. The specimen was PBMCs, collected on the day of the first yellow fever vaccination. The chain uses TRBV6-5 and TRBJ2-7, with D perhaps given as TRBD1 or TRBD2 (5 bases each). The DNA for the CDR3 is TGTGCCAGCAGTTCCGGGACGGTCACCTACGAGCAGTACTTC. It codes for CASSSGTVTYEQYF.